One T cell receptor (beta chain) is described in this entry. The specificity of this receptor is unknown. Base qualities are not at hand, and no much larger clone is one base apart. This sample is part of a study of cytomegalovirus exposure and HLA in healthy donors (dated by TCRdb to 2017 to 2019). Turning to the overall study: According to an earlier analysis of 550 to 700 of the donors, about 179 million T cells yielded 120 million or so unique TCR beta sequences and 276 Gb of sequence data. An early release that covered fewer than 800 HLA-typed donors contained around 330 gigabases of sequencing data and approximately 85 million unique TCR sequences. Among the approximately 400 genotyped donors, roughly 80% belonged to the genetic ancestry cluster associated with self-reported Caucasian donors. The study was designed to test whether signatures of past pathogen exposure could be identified by cataloging public T cell receptors. The study used immunosequencing to profile the T cell repertoires of around 600 subjects and linked those repertoires to cytomegalovirus serostatus. Along with the roughly 670-subject first cohort, a separate validation cohort of over a hundred different subjects was used. To predict cytomegalovirus infection status, the study brought together high-throughput TCR immunosequencing, statistical association of individual TCRs with disease status, and machine learning. A later analysis re-examined previously published TCR beta repertoires from about 670 donors and added high-resolution HLA genotyping to investigate patterns of TCR occurrence. Rather than drawing on any new phenotypic data, the later analysis identified candidate immune exposures from TCR beta sequences and the way those sequences occurred across donors. To decide whether each TCR beta V gene segment behaved as functional or pseudogenic, an earlier analysis of 587 of the donors relied on high-throughput TCR beta sequencing. Donor age, sex, ethnicity and CMV serostatus were collected together with the repertoire data. Genome-wide SNP genotypes for about three fifths of the 666 donors were used in a later genetic analysis, which treated that subset as a discovery cohort. All discovery cohort repertoires had been generated on a single sequencing platform. Class I and class II HLA loci were covered by the typing at four-digit resolution. The number of donors typed differed by locus, with about 629-630 for A, B, C, DRB1 and DQB1, roughly 550 for DQA1, 606 for DPA1, and roughly 450 for DPB1. A handful of DR-DQ haplotypes were handled as single units for association and clustering because linkage in the cohort was strong. On average, around 230,000 unique TCR beta nucleotide sequences were sequenced per donor among 350 to 400 genotyped donors of the cohort, with approximately 18% of those sequences being non-productive. Summary of the overall study and its limitations: In the study, some 160 TCR beta chains were listed as associated with cytomegalovirus. HLA typing was unavailable for some donors at each locus, so association tests used only the typed subset. A later analysis reported that several top co-occurrence clusters appeared linked to parvovirus B19, influenza, CMV and Epstein-Barr virus. Correlated functional status among segregating V segments might be attributable to linkage disequilibrium, but an unknown experimental factor could not be ruled out. It was suggested by the authors that the approach could potentially be generalized to other disease states and immunological phenotypes. In a later analysis, the rate of TCR association differed among HLA loci, with DRB1 alleles having the most associated TCRs and HLA-C alleles having the fewest. Compared with the roughly 700-donor mean, donors in an Asian-associated ancestry cluster had fewer N-insertions in productive TCRs, according to a later genetic analysis. Specific HLA alleles were associated with about 17,000 TCR beta sequences at a false discovery rate of 0.05 in a later analysis. Roughly uniform sequencing depth across donors was assumed in presence/absence analyses, although this assumption may not hold. According to a later analysis, most CMV-associated TCR beta chains appeared to be HLA-restricted, and the HLA associations seemed to be driven largely by CMV exposure. This cohort had only TCR beta chains sequenced, and the lack of alpha or paired-chain data limited which features could be detected. In an earlier analysis of 450 to 750 of the donors, most TCR beta V segments appeared in productive rearrangements about 90% or about 30% of the time, broadly matching IMGT annotations. In a later analysis, HLA-associated TCR beta chains showed more clonal expansion and lower generation probabilities than non-associated chains that were equally common. In a later genetic analysis, a missense DCLRE1C variant was associated with V-gene and J-gene trimming of TCR beta chains, and the association was replicated in an independent cohort. In both the original and validation cohorts, the classifier was reported to diagnose cytomegalovirus status with high specificity and sensitivity. Assigning TCR associations to individual alleles was difficult when HLA alleles, especially DR and DQ, strongly co-occurred. A further reported finding was that TCR beta sequences accurately predicted the HLA-A and HLA-B alleles for most subjects in the first cohort. Across donors, most TCR sequences were observed very rarely, whereas some public TCRs were present in many individuals. The only immune exposure information available for the cohort was CMV serostatus. Approximately 18 rarely observed V segments, including chromosome 9 orphons, were excluded from the earlier analysis of a few hundred of the donors because counts were too low. A group of highly shared sequence variants was considered likely to be a technical artifact of the sequencing pipeline. The 87-base-pair reads could not distinguish some IMGT-functional V segments, including TRBV6-2 and TRBV6-3, so those segments were excluded. Three of the identified cytomegalovirus-associated TCR beta chains were confirmed in vitro to be specific for cytomegalovirus antigens.

There are 14 amino acids in the CDR3, from cysteine to phenylalanine inclusive. Here the CDR3 DNA is all that survives: 42 bases in frame from base 1. CDR1 PRHDT and CDR2 FYEKMQ were looked up in the germline V gene (reference sequence). Ends trimmed: V by 5 bases, J by 1 base; bases unmatched to a gene: 4. Library preparation used the immunoSEQ multiplex PCR assay. For the multiplex PCR, a mixture combining 60 forward primers for TCR Vbeta segments and 13 reverse primers for TCR Jbeta segments was used. Amplification of the CDR3 region of rearranged TCR beta genes was performed with a multiplex PCR assay on genomic DNA. The Illumina HiSeq System was used to sequence the amplified TCR beta libraries as 87-base-pair reads. In the paper's pipeline: A later analysis tallied around 82 million unique TCR beta chains across the 550 to 850 repertoires, and approximately 11 million of those chains were shared by two or more donors. Raw reads were error-corrected and collapsed into unique sequences with a nearest-neighbor algorithm that merged closely related sequences to remove PCR and sequencing errors. CDR3 sequences were aligned to IMGT reference sequences to assign V, D and J gene segments. Each retained sequence needed at least a six-nucleotide match to both a V gene segment and a J gene segment. A rearrangement counted as productive if the CDR3 had no stop codons and remained in frame with V and J, and every other rearrangement counted as non-productive. Following IMGT convention, CDR3 was defined as the stretch from the second conserved V-encoded cysteine up to the conserved J-encoded phenylalanine. Sequences without an unambiguous match to a single V gene segment were excluded from the earlier analysis of a few hundred of the donors. In an earlier analysis of approximately 500 of the donors, a V segment was called functional when productive rearrangements were above 56.7%, and segregating when the standard deviation between donors exceeded 5%. To diagnose cytomegalovirus status from the catalog of TCR beta chain sequences, a statistical classification framework was built. V and J gene assignment, in a later analysis, came from comparing TCR nucleotide sequences with IMGT/GENE-DB human TR gene sequences. The TCRdist pipeline was used in a later analysis to assign CDR3 sequences and most-parsimonious VDJ recombination scenarios. A later analysis defined each TCR beta chain by its CDR3 amino acid sequence plus V-gene family, and excluded reads lacking a unique V-gene family. In a later analysis, 450 to 600 highly shared, low-generation-probability nucleotide sequences were removed to address suspected cross-contamination and a sequencing artifact. In a later analysis, a clonal expansion index for each public chain was calculated from normalized within-repertoire ranks of inferred template counts. Generation probabilities in a later analysis came from a VDJ recombination model fitted to out-of-frame rearrangements, and those results were checked against IGoR. In a later analysis, TCR-TCR, TCR-HLA and TCR-CMV co-occurrence was scored with hypergeometric tests, and a repertoire-size bias correction was applied to TCR pairs. False discovery rates were estimated in a later analysis by permuting HLA or CMV assignments 20 times. In a later analysis, co-occurring TCRs were grouped with DBSCAN, and TCRdist sequence similarity was added when clustering was performed within HLA-allele-positive subsets. Co-occurrence clustering excluded repertoires with fewer than 30,000 or more than 120,000 public chains, plus five with anomalous nucleotide sharing. Entries here come from immuneACCESS through TCRdb and include only in-frame sequences with V and J called. Some clones fail to appear in such tables; in the studies checked, an unresolved V gene covers under half of the shortfall, and the cause of the remainder is unknown. V, J and clone size are those of that table, while D and trimming were read from the DNA. The sample data list some 150,000 clones, and roughly 82% of these were observed just once. The ten largest clones capture roughly a tenth of the sample.

The cohort comprised some 730 healthy bone marrow donors. At the time of sampling, every cohort member was nominally healthy, though immune exposures that went unrecorded were likely present. The donor was CMV seropositive and was included in the group of 250 to 300 seropositive cohort members. A peripheral blood sample was provided by each donor, and peripheral blood mononuclear cells were used for TCR beta sequencing. The Qiagen DNeasy Blood Extraction Kit was used to extract genomic DNA from the blood cell samples. The origin of this receptor is a man aged 50-59 years in good health and CMV-seropositive. Sequencing was carried out using PBMCs. Rearrangement joined TRBV13 to TRBJ2-7; 8 bases in between match TRBD2. The DNA reads as follows: TGTGCCAGCAGCGTAGCGGGGACTTCCTACGAGCAGTACTTC. This yields the protein CASSVAGTSYEQYF.